This T cell receptor beta chain was captured in a study of PD-L1 blockade in urothelial cancer. Study in general: Dosed intravenously at 1,200 mg every 3 weeks, atezolizumab was initiated by patients in the mid-2010s. When blood samples were assessed, the median T cell count was 141,255. Analyzed time points were 3 weeks (second dose) and 6 weeks after therapy began.

CDR3 length: 15 amino acids. Germline CDR1 is SGHRS and CDR2 is YFSETQ. The ends lost 1 base at V and 7 bases at J; junction bases unmatched: 4. The time point here: pretreatment peripheral blood. Profiled with immunoSEQ multiplex PCR; TCRdb holds only in-frame clones, not every one. The profile shows around 68,000 clones, 75% to 90% of them singletons. The receptor was derived from a man between 65 and 79 years old with urothelial cancer. Sequenced material: PBMCs, taken around atezolizumab (anti-PD-L1) treatment. V gene TRBV5-1 combines with J gene TRBJ1-4, with 10 bases that match TRBD1. Written as DNA, the CDR3 is TGCGCCAGCAGCTTGACCCGGGACAGGGGTGAAAAACTGTTTTTT. It specifies CASSLTRDRGEKLFF.